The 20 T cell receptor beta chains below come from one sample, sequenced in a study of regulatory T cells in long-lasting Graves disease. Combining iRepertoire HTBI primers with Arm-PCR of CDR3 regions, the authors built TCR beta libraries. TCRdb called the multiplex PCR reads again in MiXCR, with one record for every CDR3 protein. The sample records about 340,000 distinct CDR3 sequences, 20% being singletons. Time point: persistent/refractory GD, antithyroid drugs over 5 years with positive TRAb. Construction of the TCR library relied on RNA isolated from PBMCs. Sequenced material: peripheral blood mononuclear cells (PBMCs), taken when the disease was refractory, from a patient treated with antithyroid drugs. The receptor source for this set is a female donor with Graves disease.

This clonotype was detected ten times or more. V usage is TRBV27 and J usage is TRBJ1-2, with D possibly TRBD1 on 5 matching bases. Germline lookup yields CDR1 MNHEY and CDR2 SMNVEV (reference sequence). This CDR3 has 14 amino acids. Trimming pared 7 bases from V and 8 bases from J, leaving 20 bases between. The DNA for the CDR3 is TGTGCCAGCACTGCAGGGTTAGCCTTTGGAGGCTACACCTTC. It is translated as CASTAGLAFGGYTF.

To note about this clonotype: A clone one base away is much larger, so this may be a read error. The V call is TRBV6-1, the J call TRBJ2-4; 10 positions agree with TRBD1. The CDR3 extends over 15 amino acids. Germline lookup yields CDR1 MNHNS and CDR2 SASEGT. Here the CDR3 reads CASRDRGGDKSIQYF. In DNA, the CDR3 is TGTGCCAGCAGGGACAGGGGGGGTGACAAAAGCATTCAGTACTTC.

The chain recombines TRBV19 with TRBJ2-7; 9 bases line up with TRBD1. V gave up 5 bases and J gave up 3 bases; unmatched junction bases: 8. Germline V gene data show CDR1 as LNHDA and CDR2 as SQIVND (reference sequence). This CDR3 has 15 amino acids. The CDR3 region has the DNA TGTGCCAGTAGTGGCACAGGGGGCAGGGGCTACGAGCAGTACTTC. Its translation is CASSGTGGRGYEQYF.

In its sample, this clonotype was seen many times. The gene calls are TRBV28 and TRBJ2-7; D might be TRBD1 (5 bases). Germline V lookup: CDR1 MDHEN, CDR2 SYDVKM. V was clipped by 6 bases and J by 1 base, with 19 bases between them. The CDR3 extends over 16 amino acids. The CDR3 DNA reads TGTGCCAGCAGCAAGGCCGACAGTCACTCGTCCTACGAGCAGTACTTC. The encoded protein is CASSKADSHSSYEQYF.

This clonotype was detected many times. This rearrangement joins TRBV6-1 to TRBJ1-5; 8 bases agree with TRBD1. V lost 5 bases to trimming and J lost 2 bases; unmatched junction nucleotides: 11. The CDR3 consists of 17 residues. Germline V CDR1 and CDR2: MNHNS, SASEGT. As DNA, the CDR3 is TGTGCCAGCAGTAGGATTGACAGGGGCGGGGGCAATCAGCCCCAGCATTTT. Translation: CASSRIDRGGGNQPQHF.

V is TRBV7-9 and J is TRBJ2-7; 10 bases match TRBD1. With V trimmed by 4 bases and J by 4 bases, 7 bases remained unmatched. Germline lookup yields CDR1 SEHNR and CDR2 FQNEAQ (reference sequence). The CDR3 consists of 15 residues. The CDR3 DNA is TGTGCCAGCAGCTCATCGGGGGACAGGGGATACGAGCAGTACTTC. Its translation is CASSSSGDRGYEQYF.

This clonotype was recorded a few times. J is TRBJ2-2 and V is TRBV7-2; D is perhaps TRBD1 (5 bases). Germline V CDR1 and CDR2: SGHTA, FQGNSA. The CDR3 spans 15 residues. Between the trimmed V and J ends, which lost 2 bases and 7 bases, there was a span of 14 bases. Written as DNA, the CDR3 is TGTGCCAGCAGCTTAACAGGATCGTCGGGCGGGGAGCTGTTTTTT. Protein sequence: CASSLTGSSGGELFF.

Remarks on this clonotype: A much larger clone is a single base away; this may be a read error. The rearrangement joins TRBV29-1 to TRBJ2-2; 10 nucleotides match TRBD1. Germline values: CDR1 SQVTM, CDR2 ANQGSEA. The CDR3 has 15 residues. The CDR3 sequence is CSARTGGGNTGELYF. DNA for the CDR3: TGCAGCGCAAGGACAGGGGGGGGAAACACCGGGGAGCTGTATTTT.

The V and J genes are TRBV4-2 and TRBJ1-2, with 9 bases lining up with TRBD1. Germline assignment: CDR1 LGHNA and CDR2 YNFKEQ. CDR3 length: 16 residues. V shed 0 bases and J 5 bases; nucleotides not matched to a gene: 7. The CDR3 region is CASSQDPRQGGYGYTF. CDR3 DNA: TGTGCCAGCAGCCAAGACCCTCGACAGGGGGGATATGGCTACACCTTC.

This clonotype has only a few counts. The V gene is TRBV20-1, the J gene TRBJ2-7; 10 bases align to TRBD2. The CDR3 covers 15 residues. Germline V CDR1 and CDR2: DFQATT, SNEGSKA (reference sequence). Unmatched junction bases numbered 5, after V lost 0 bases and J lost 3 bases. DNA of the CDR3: TGCAGTGCTAGAGATCTCGCTAGCGGGAGCTACGAGCAGTACTTC. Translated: CSARDLASGSYEQYF.

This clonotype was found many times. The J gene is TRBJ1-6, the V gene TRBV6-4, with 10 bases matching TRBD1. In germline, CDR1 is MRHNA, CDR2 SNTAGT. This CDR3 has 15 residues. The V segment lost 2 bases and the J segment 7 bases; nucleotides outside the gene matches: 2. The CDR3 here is CASSDTGQGNSPLHF. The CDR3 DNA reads TGTGCCAGCAGTGACACGGGACAGGGGAATTCACCCCTCCACTTT.

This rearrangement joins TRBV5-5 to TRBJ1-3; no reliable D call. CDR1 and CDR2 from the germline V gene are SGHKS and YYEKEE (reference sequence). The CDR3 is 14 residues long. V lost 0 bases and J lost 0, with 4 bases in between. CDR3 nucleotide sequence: TGTGCCAGCAGCTTGGCACGCTCTGGAAACACCATATATTTT. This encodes CASSLARSGNTIYF.

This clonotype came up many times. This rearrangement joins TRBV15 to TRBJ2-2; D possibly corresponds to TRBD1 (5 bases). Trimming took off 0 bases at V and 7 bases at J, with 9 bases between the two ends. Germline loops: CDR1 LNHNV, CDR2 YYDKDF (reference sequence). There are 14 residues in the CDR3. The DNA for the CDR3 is TGTGCCACCAGCAGAGATAGGGGAATCGGGGAGCTGTTTTTT. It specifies CATSRDRGIGELFF.

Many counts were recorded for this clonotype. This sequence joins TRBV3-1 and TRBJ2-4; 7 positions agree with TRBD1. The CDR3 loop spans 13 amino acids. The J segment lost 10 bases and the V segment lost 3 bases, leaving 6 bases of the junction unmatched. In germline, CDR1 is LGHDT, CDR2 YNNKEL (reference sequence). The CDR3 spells CASSQDDRAIQYF. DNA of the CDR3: TGTGCCAGCAGCCAGGACGACAGGGCGATTCAGTACTTC.

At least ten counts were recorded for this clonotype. In DNA, the CDR3 is TGTGCCAGCAGCCAAGGGCAGCTCGACGCCTATGGCTACACCTTC. Amino acids: CASSQGQLDAYGYTF. The rearrangement joins TRBV3-1 to TRBJ1-2; unclear D gene. Per germline, CDR1 LGHDT and CDR2 YNNKEL (reference sequence). The V end lost 1 base, the J end lost 4 bases, and 13 bases lay between the germline ends. The CDR3 consists of 15 residues. Drawing the rest from reference TRBV3-1 and TRBJ1-2, the complete variable domain is DTAVSQTPKYLVTQMGNDKSIKCEQNLGHDTMYWYKQDSKKFLKIMFSYNNKELIINETVPNRFSPKSPDKAHLNLHINSLELGDSAVYFCASSQGQLDAYGYTFGSGTRLTVV.

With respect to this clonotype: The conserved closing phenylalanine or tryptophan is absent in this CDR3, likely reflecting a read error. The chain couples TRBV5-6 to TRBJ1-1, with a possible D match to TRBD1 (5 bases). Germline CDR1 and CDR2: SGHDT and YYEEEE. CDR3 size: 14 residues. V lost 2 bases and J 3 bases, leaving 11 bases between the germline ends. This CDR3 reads CASSFLRGDTEAFL. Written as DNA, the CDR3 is TGTGCCAGCAGCTTCTTACGGGGGGACACTGAAGCTTTCCTT.

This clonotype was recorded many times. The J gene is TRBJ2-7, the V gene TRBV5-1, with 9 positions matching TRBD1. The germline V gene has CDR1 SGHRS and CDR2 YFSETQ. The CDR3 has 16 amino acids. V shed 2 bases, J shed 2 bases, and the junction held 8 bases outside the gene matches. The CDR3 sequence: CASSFSGTGIPYEQYF. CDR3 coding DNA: TGCGCCAGCAGCTTTTCCGGGACAGGGATACCCTACGAGCAGTACTTC.

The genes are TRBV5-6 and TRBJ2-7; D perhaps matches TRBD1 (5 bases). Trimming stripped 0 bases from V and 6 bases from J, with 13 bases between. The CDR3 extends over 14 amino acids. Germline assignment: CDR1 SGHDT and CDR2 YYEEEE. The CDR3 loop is CASSLALGAFEQYF. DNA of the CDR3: TGTGCCAGCAGCTTGGCCTTAGGGGCGTTCGAGCAGTACTTC. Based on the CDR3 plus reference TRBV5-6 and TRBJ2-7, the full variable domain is DAGVTQSPTHLIKTRGQQVTLRCSPKSGHDTVSWYQQALGQGPQFIFQYYEEEERQRGNFPDRFSGHQFPNYSSELNVNALLLGDSALYLCASSLALGAFEQYFGPGTRLTVT.

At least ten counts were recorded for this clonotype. CDR3 sequence: CASRSQGREQYF. As DNA, the CDR3 is TGTGCCAGCAGATCGCAGGGGCGCGAGCAGTACTTC. The gene calls are TRBV28 and TRBJ2-7, with a weak D call TRBD1 (6 bases). V lost 6 bases and J lost 6, with 12 bases in between. The CDR3 runs 12 residues. The germline V gene encodes CDR1 MDHEN and CDR2 SYDVKM.

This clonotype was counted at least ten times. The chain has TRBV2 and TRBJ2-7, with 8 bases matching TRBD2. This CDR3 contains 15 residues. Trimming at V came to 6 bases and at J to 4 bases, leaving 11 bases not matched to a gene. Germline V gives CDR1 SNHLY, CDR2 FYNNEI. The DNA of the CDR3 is TGTGCCAGCAGATGGGGTACGGGAGGGATTTACGAGCAGTACTTC. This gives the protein CASRWGTGGIYEQYF.